The clone carrying this T cell receptor (beta chain) was observed at least ten times. Its specificity is unknown. This entry comes from a study of T-cell reconstitution after alpha-beta-depleted transplantation in children. The germline V gene has CDR1 SGHRS and CDR2 YFSETQ. With 3 bases clipped from V and 4 bases from J, the junction kept 4 bases outside the gene matches. This CDR3 is built from 14 residues. The study, taken as a whole, reports: At around two months after transplant, the alpha-beta T cells were reportedly derived from several hundred expanded clones that came from non-depleted graft cells. Day-60 TCRbeta diversity that was high in some patients was derived from surviving recipient T cells and thymic progenitors. Hyperexpanded clones declined; after one year, newly produced T cells mostly supplied diversity.

Unique molecular identifiers were used in preparing the TCRbeta library. Via MiXCR, TCRdb re-called the PCR reads, giving one row per CDR3 protein. The sample gives 500,000 to 650,000 distinct CDR3 sequences, about an eighth of which show up once; 14% is in the top ten. The sample in question was PBMCs, mostly from graft donor cells, obtained 180 days after TCRalphabeta/CD19-depleted stem cell transplant. This receptor was obtained from a female patient aged 2 to 10 who had a stem cell transplant for aplastic anemia, so the T cells may come from the graft donor. V usage is TRBV5-1 and J usage is TRBJ1-1; TRBD1 aligns across 9 bases. The CDR3 nucleotides read TGCGCCAGCAGCTGGGACAGGGAGGTCACTGAAGCTTTCTTT. This encodes CASSWDREVTEAFF.